This T cell receptor (beta chain) was obtained from a study of shared clonotypes between healthy human individuals. Study-wide background: Each donor's CD8 memory used one plate, CD8 naive two, each CD4 subset three.

V gave up 1 base and J gave up 4 bases; unmatched junction bases: 0. The CDR3 length is 15 residues. The germline V gene encodes CDR1 SGHRS and CDR2 YFSETQ. TCRdb's copy holds only in-frame clones and misses some; the assay was immunoSEQ multiplex PCR. The table has a few million clones, roughly 92% seen once; the top ten hold over 0.12%. Only one count was recorded for this clone. Other DNA variants within this sample encode the same CDR3. CD4+ cells underwent separation, giving CD45RA+ naive and CD45RA-negative memory subsets. The sample taken for sequencing was naive CD4+ T cells sorted from blood. Subset of the sample: CD45RA+ positively selected. The genes are TRBV5-1 and TRBJ2-2; 11 nucleotides line up with TRBD2. This sequence was found in a man between 18 and 35 years old in good health. CDR3 protein: CASSLLAGGTGELFF. Written as DNA, the CDR3 is TGCGCCAGCAGCTTGCTAGCGGGAGGCACCGGGGAGCTGTTTTTT. The full variable domain, rest sourced from reference TRBV5-1 and TRBJ2-2, is KAGVTQTPRYLIKTRGQQVTLSCSPISGHRSVSWYQQTPGQGLQFLFEYFSETQRNKGNFPGRFSGRQFSNSRSEMNVSTLELGDSALYLCASSLLAGGTGELFFGEGSRLTVL.